This T cell receptor beta chain was recorded in a study of cytomegalovirus exposure and HLA in healthy donors. General observations from the study: A list of approximately 160 TCR beta chains associated with cytomegalovirus was given.

Germline-derived CDR1 and CDR2 are SGHDT and YYEEEE. The CDR3 is 14 residues long. Between the trimmed V and J ends, which lost 0 bases and 6 bases, there was a span of 9 bases. Of note for this clone: The antigen is not known.

With 60 Vbeta and 13 Jbeta primers, the PCR was carried out. Some clones are missing from TCRdb's copy, which holds only in-frame ones; the method was immunoSEQ multiplex PCR. The data hold around 170,000 clones, with roughly 78% observed a single time. Sequenced: PBMCs. J is TRBJ2-2 and V is TRBV5-6; D gene ambiguous. This TCR was sampled from a woman in her thirties or forties in good health and CMV-seronegative. The CDR3 loop reads CASSLAAFSGELFF. DNA of the CDR3: TGTGCCAGCAGCTTGGCCGCGTTTTCCGGGGAGCTGTTTTTT.